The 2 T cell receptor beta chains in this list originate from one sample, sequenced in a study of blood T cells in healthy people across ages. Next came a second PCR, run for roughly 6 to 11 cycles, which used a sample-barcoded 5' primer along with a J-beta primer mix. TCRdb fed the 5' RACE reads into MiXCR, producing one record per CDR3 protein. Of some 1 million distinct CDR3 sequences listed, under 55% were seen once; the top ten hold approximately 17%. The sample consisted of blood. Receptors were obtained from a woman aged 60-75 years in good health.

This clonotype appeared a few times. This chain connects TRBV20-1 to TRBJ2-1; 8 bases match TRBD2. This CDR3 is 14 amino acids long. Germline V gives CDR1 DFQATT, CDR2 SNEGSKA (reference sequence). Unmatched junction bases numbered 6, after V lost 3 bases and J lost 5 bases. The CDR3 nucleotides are TGCAGTGCTAGGGAGGGACTAGGCAACAATGAGCAGTTCTTC. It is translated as CSAREGLGNNEQFF.

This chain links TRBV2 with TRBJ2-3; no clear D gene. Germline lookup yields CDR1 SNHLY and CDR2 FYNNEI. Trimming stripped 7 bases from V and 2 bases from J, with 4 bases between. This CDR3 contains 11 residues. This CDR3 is CASMATDTQYF. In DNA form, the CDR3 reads TGTGCCAGCATGGCCACAGATACGCAGTATTTT.